This T cell receptor beta chain was sequenced in a study of blood T cells in healthy people across ages. Points from the study as a whole: Estimated diversity, derived from one million T cells, was regarded as an underestimate.

Germline V gene data show CDR1 as DFQATT and CDR2 as SNEGSKA (reference sequence). CDR3 size: 14 residues. Trimming cost V 0 bases and J 2 bases, with 11 bases left between them. This clonotype has more than one count but fewer than ten. Its target is unknown. For the second PCR, which ran for about 6 to 11 cycles, a sample-barcoded 5' primer and a J-beta primer mix were used. TCRdb reprocessed the 5' RACE reads via MiXCR and lists one record per CDR3 protein. Of around 1,600,000 distinct CDR3 sequences listed, about 42% are singletons. This TCR came from a young woman in good health. The chain recombines TRBV20-1 with TRBJ2-7; TRBD2 is a possible D gene (6 bases). The sequenced material came from blood. As DNA, the CDR3 is TGCAGTGCTAGAGAGCGGAGGGACGCCTACGAGCAGTACTTC. This translates into CSARERRDAYEQYF.